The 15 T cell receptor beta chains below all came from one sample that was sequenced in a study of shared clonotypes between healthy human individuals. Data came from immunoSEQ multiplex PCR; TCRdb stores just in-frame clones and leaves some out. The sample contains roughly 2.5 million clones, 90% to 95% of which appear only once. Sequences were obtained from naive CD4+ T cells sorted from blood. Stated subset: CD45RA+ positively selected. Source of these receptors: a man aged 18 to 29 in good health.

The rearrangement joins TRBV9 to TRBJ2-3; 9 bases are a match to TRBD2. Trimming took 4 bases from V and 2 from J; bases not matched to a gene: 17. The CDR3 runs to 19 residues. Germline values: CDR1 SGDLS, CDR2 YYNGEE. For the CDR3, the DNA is TGTGCCAGCAGCCCATTAGACGGGTGGCGGGAGGGCCACACAGATACGCAGTATTTT. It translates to CASSPLDGWREGHTDTQYF.

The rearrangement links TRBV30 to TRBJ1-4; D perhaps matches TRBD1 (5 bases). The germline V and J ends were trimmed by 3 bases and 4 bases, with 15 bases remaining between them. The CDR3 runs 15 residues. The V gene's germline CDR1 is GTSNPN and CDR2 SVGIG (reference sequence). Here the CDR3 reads CAWSQNRKVNEKLFF. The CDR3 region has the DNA TGTGCCTGGAGCCAAAACAGGAAAGTTAATGAAAAACTGTTTTTT.

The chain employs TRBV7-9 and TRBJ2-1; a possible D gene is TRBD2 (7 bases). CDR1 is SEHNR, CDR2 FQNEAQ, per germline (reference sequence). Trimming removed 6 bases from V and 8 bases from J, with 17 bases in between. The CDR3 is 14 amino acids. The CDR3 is CASRRSGKGDEQFF. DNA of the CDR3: TGTGCCAGCAGACGAAGCGGGAAGGGGGATGAGCAGTTCTTC.

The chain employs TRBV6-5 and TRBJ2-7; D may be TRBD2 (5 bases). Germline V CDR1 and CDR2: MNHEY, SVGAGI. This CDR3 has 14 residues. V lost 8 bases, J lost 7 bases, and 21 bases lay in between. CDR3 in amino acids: CASGEQIVRGEQYF. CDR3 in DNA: TGTGCCAGCGGGGAGCAGATAGTTCGGGGTGAGCAGTACTTC.

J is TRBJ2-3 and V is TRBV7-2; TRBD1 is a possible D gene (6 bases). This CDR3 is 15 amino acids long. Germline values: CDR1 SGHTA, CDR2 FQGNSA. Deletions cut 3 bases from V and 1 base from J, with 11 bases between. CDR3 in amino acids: CASSFGQYRTDTQYF. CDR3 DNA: TGTGCCAGCAGCTTTGGACAGTATCGCACAGATACGCAGTATTTT.

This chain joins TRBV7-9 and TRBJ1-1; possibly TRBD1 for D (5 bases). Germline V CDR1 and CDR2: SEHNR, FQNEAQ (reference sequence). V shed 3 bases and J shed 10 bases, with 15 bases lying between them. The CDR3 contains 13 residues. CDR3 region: CASSFLGGGPAFF. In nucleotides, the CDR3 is TGTGCCAGCAGCTTCCTCGGCGGGGGACCAGCTTTCTTT.

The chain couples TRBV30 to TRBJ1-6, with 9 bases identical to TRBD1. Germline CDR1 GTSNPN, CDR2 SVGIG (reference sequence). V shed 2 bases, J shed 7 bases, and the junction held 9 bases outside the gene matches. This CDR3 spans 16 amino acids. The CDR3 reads CAWSPYDRGGNSPLHF. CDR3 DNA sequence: TGTGCCTGGAGTCCCTATGACAGGGGGGGCAATTCACCCCTCCACTTT. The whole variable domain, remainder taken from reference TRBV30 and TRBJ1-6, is SQTIHQWPATLVQPVGSPLSLECTVEGTSNPNLYWYRQAAGRGLQLLFYSVGIGQISSEVPQNLSASRPQDRQFILSSKKLLLSDSGFYLCAWSPYDRGGNSPLHFGNGTRLTVT.

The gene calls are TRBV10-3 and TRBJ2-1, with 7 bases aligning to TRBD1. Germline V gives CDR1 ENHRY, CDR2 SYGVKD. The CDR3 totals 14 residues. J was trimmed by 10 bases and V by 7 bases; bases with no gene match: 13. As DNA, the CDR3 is TGTGCCATCACAGGACAGGCCCGCTTTGGAGAGCAGTTCTTC. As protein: CAITGQARFGEQFF.

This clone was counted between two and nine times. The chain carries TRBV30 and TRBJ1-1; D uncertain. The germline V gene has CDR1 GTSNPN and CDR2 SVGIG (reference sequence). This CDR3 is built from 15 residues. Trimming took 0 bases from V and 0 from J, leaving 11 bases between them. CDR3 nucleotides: TGTGCCTGGAGTGTACGAAGGGCTCTGAACACTGAAGCTTTCTTT. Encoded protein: CAWSVRRALNTEAFF.

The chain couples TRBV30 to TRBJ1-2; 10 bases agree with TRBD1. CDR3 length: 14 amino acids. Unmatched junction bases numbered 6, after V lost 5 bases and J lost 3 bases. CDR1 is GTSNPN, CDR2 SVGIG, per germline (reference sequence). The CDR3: CAWGRQGADYGYTF. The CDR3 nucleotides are TGTGCCTGGGGGAGACAGGGGGCAGACTATGGCTACACCTTC. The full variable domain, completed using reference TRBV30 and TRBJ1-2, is SQTIHQWPATLVQPVGSPLSLECTVEGTSNPNLYWYRQAAGRGLQLLFYSVGIGQISSEVPQNLSASRPQDRQFILSSKKLLLSDSGFYLCAWGRQGADYGYTFGSGTRLTVV.

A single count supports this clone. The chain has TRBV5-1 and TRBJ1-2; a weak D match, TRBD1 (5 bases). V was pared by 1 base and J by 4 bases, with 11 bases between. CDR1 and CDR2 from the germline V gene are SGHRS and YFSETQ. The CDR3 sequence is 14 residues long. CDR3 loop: CASSLLGAGYGYTF. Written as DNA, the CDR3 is TGCGCCAGCAGCTTGCTTGGGGCGGGCTATGGCTACACCTTC.

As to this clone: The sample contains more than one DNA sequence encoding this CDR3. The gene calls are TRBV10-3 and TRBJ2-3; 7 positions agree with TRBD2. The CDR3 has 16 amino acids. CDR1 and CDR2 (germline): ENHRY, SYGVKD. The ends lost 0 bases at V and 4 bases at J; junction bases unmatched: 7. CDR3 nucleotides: TGTGCCATCAGTGAGTCGCGGCGGGAGTCCGCAGATACGCAGTATTTT. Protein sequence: CAISESRRESADTQYF.

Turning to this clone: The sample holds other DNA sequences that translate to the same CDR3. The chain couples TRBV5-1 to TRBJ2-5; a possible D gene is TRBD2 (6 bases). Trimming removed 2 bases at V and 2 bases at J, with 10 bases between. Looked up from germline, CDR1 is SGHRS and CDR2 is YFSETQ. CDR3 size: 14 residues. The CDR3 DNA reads TGCGCCAGCAGCTTAGCAGGAGGGCAAGAGACCCAGTACTTC. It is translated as CASSLAGGQETQYF.

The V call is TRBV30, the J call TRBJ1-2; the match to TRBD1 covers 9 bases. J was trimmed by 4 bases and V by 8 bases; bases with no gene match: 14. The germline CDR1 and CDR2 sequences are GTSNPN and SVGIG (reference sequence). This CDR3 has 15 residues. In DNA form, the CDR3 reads TGTGCCCGCGGCCCGGAACAGGGGGCAGGCTATGGCTACACCTTC. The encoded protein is CARGPEQGAGYGYTF.

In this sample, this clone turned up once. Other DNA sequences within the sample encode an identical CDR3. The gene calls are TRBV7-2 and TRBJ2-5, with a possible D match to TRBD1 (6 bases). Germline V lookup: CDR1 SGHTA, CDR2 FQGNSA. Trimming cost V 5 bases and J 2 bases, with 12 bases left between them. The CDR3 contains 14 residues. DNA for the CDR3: TGTGCCAGCAGCCCGCGGACAGTACAAGAGACCCAGTACTTC. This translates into CASSPRTVQETQYF.